This passage covers 21 T cell receptor beta chains from one sample sequenced in a study of cytomegalovirus exposure and HLA in healthy donors. This PCR relied on a set of 60 Vbeta primers and 13 Jbeta primers. This table comes from immunoSEQ multiplex PCR, and its TCRdb copy is limited to in-frame clones, with some not included. The repertoire consists of 150,000 or so clones, with just under 80% occurring once and the leading ten covering 5.5% to 7.5%. Sequencing used PBMCs. All receptors come from a woman between 35 and 50 years old in good health and CMV-seropositive.

The sample holds one count of this clone. This chain links TRBV11-2 with TRBJ2-1, with 9 bases identical to TRBD2. Per germline, CDR1 SGHAT and CDR2 FQNNGV. This CDR3 contains 15 residues. Losses at the gene ends were 1 base for V and 5 bases for J; bases not matched to a gene: 3. The CDR3 DNA follows: TGTGCCAGCAGCTTAGCCAGCGGGGGGCACAATGAGCAGTTCTTC. Its translation is CASSLASGGHNEQFF.

This clone appeared a few times. V gene TRBV6-5 combines with J gene TRBJ1-6, with 9 bases aligning to TRBD1. V gave up 2 bases and J gave up 9 bases; unmatched junction bases: 5. Germline V CDR1 and CDR2: MNHEY, SVGAGI. This CDR3 contains 15 residues. CDR3 sequence (DNA): TGTGCCAGCAGTTACGAGGACAGGGGAAGTTCACCCCTCCACTTT. Translation: CASSYEDRGSSPLHF.

This clone was seen more than once but under ten times. The chain carries TRBV10-1 and TRBJ2-1; 12 bases map to TRBD2. Trimming took 3 bases from V and 5 from J; bases not matched to a gene: 5. Germline loops: CDR1 WNHNN, CDR2 SYGVQD (reference sequence). This CDR3 is built from 16 residues. CDR3: CASSDSRTSGDNEQFF. For the CDR3, the DNA is TGCGCCAGCAGTGATAGTCGGACTAGCGGGGACAATGAGCAGTTCTTC.

The chain carries TRBV27 and TRBJ1-5; D perhaps matches TRBD1 (5 bases). V lost 5 bases to trimming and J lost 6 bases, with 11 bases between them. Germline V CDR1 and CDR2: MNHEY, SMNVEV (reference sequence). The CDR3 covers 13 residues. The CDR3 region has the DNA TGTGCCAGCAGTATTGGACAAGCTCAGCCCCAGCATTTT. Protein product: CASSIGQAQPQHF.

The rearrangement uses TRBV4-2 and TRBJ2-3, with 7 bases fitting TRBD1. The trim removed 1 base at V and 3 bases at J, leaving 4 bases unmatched. The V gene's germline CDR1 is LGHNA and CDR2 YNFKEQ. The CDR3 has 15 residues. CDR3 sequence reads: CASSQADRDTDTQYF. CDR3 DNA: TGTGCCAGCAGCCAAGCCGACAGGGATACAGATACGCAGTATTTT.

The chain couples TRBV5-1 to TRBJ1-6; TRBD1 aligns across 7 bases. Trimming removed 0 bases from V and 7 bases from J; junction bases left unmatched: 7. The CDR3 has 16 residues. Germline CDR1 and CDR2: SGHRS and YFSETQ. The CDR3 nucleotides are TGCGCCAGCAGCTTGGGACCCGGGACAGCAAATTCACCCCTCCACTTT. As protein: CASSLGPGTANSPLHF.

The chain employs TRBV7-3 and TRBJ2-1; 8 nucleotides agree with TRBD2. This CDR3 region has 15 residues. Per germline, CDR1 SGHTA and CDR2 FQGTGA. Trimming removed 5 bases from V and 9 bases from J; junction bases left unmatched: 12. The CDR3 reads CASSPTGGAISEQFF. CDR3 DNA sequence: TGTGCCAGCAGCCCAACCGGGGGGGCCATTAGTGAGCAGTTCTTC. Full variable domain (outside the CDR3, taken from reference TRBV7-3 and TRBJ2-1): GAGVSQTPSNKVTEKGKYVELRCDPISGHTALYWYRQSLGQGPEFLIYFQGTGAADDSGLPNDRFFAVRPEGSVSTLKIQRTERGDSAVYLCASSPTGGAISEQFFGPGTRLTVL.

The DNA of the CDR3 is TGTGCCAGCAGACCGAGACAGGACAGAAAAGCTTTCTTT. Its translation is CASRPRQDRKAFF. This chain uses TRBV5-6 with TRBJ1-1; D is possibly TRBD1 (6 bases). V gave up 5 bases and J gave up 9 bases, with 17 bases separating them. The CDR3 sequence is 13 residues long. CDR1 is SGHDT and CDR2 is YYEEEE in the germline V gene.

In this sample, this clone turned up a few times. V usage is TRBV28 and J usage is TRBJ2-7, with 7 bases that match TRBD1. Germline V lookup: CDR1 MDHEN, CDR2 SYDVKM. V trimming: 6 bases; J trimming: 3 bases; junction bases outside the gene matches: 11. The CDR3 is made up of 15 amino acids. In nucleotides, the CDR3 is TGTGCCAGCAGGGGGAGTGTGACAGGGAACTACGAGCAGTACTTC. Its translation: CASRGSVTGNYEQYF.

This clone was detected only a few times. The V gene is TRBV5-1, the J gene TRBJ1-1; 7 bases match TRBD1. From germline, CDR1 is SGHRS and CDR2 YFSETQ. J lost 1 base, V lost 4 bases, and 10 bases had no gene match. The CDR3 contains 16 residues. This CDR3 is CASSLSTGAGNTEAFF. CDR3 DNA sequence: TGCGCCAGCAGCCTTTCCACAGGGGCCGGGAACACTGAAGCTTTCTTT. Full variable domain (remainder filled in from reference TRBV5-1 and TRBJ1-1): KAGVTQTPRYLIKTRGQQVTLSCSPISGHRSVSWYQQTPGQGLQFLFEYFSETQRNKGNFPGRFSGRQFSNSRSEMNVSTLELGDSALYLCASSLSTGAGNTEAFFGQGTRLTVV.

This sequence joins TRBV4-1 and TRBJ1-2; D gene uncertain. Looked up from germline, CDR1 is MGHRA and CDR2 is YSYEKL. The V gene lost 1 base and the J gene lost 7 bases, with 10 bases spanning the gap. The CDR3 is 13 residues long. The CDR3: CASSQVVGSGYTF. The DNA for the CDR3 is TGCGCCAGCAGCCAAGTTGTGGGGAGTGGCTACACCTTC.

The V call is TRBV12-5, the J call TRBJ1-6; perhaps TRBD1 as D (5 bases). Per germline, CDR1 LGHNT and CDR2 FRNRAP. There are 14 residues in the CDR3. V dropped 2 bases and J dropped 10 bases, with 12 bases sitting between them. The CDR3 nucleotides read TGTGCTAGTGGTTTGTCCGCGGAGGGGTCACCCCTCCACTTT. Its protein product is CASGLSAEGSPLHF.

V is TRBV5-1 and J is TRBJ2-7; D remains ambiguous. Looked up from germline, CDR1 is SGHRS and CDR2 is YFSETQ. The CDR3 has 12 residues. V was clipped by 0 bases and J by 13 bases, with 14 bases between them. DNA of the CDR3: TGCGCCAGCAGCTTGGACGGAGTCCTATTCTACTTC. This codes for CASSLDGVLFYF. Filled out from reference TRBV5-1 and TRBJ2-7, the complete variable domain reads KAGVTQTPRYLIKTRGQQVTLSCSPISGHRSVSWYQQTPGQGLQFLFEYFSETQRNKGNFPGRFSGRQFSNSRSEMNVSTLELGDSALYLCASSLDGVLFYFGPGTRLTVT.

The chain links TRBV4-1 to TRBJ1-5, with D perhaps TRBD1 (6 bases). In germline, CDR1 is MGHRA, CDR2 YSYEKL. The V end was cut by 2 bases, the J end by 2 bases, with 10 bases between. The CDR3 has 15 amino acids. The CDR3 region has the DNA TGCGCCAGCAGCCAAACAGGGTCGGGCAATCAGCCCCAGCATTTT. The encoded protein is CASSQTGSGNQPQHF.

The V and J genes are TRBV15 and TRBJ2-5, with 7 bases that match TRBD1. Germline V CDR1 and CDR2: LNHNV, YYDKDF (reference sequence). CDR3 length: 14 amino acids. Unmatched junction bases numbered 10, after V lost 9 bases and J lost 3 bases. The CDR3 DNA is TGTGCCACAAACACCGGGACAGTAAAAGAGACCCAGTACTTC. Encoded protein: CATNTGTVKETQYF.

CDR3 coding DNA: TGTGCCAGCAGCTTGAGCGGAATTTTCGGGCGGGTGAGCAATCAGCCCCAGCATTTT. It is translated as CASSLSGIFGRVSNQPQHF. The chain combines TRBV5-6 with TRBJ1-5; no clear D gene. Between the trimmed V and J ends, which lost 1 base and 1 base, there was a span of 21 bases. The CDR3 totals 19 residues. Germline V gives CDR1 SGHDT, CDR2 YYEEEE.

The V gene is TRBV4-1, the J gene TRBJ1-1; TRBD1 agrees at 7 bases. The V and J ends lost 2 bases and 0 bases, in that order; junction bases with no gene match: 6. Looked up from germline, CDR1 is MGHRA and CDR2 is YSYEKL. CDR3 size: 16 residues. The CDR3 region has the DNA TGCGCCAGCAGCCAAATTCCTGGGACAGTGAACACTGAAGCTTTCTTT. Residues: CASSQIPGTVNTEAFF.

This chain connects TRBV21-1 to TRBJ2-5; the table names TRBD2, a call not compared with the DNA. TRBV21-1 is labeled a pseudogene. The CDR3 is 15 amino acids. The CDR3, as DNA: TGTGCCAGAGGGAGGGCTGGCGGGGTCTGTGAGACCCAGTACTTC. Encoded protein: CARGRAGGVCETQYF.

The chain couples TRBV27 to TRBJ1-2; TRBD1 matches 9 bases. The CDR3 contains 14 residues. Germline V gives CDR1 MNHEY, CDR2 SMNVEV (reference sequence). V gave up 8 bases and J gave up 1 base; unmatched junction bases: 5. The CDR3 here is CASSTGGLNYGYTF. The CDR3 coding sequence is TGTGCCAGCTCGACAGGGGGGCTTAACTATGGCTACACCTTC.

This clone showed up just a few times. This chain links TRBV6-1 with TRBJ2-2; tentative D call: TRBD2 (5 bases). Germline CDR1 reads MNHNS; CDR2 reads SASEGT. V dropped 6 bases and J dropped 6 bases, with 14 bases sitting between them. This CDR3 contains 14 residues. This CDR3 is CASRVAGSAGELFF. In nucleotides, the CDR3 is TGTGCCAGCAGGGTCGCGGGTTCTGCCGGGGAGCTGTTTTTT.

This chain links TRBV19 with TRBJ2-2, with TRBD1 as a possible D gene (6 bases). Germline V gene sequence: CDR1 LNHDA, CDR2 SQIVND (reference sequence). Trimming removed 1 base from V and 6 bases from J, with 12 bases in between. The CDR3 extends over 15 amino acids. CDR3 amino acids: CASSIVAGVAGELFF. For the CDR3, the DNA is TGTGCCAGTAGTATAGTGGCAGGGGTAGCCGGGGAGCTGTTTTTT.